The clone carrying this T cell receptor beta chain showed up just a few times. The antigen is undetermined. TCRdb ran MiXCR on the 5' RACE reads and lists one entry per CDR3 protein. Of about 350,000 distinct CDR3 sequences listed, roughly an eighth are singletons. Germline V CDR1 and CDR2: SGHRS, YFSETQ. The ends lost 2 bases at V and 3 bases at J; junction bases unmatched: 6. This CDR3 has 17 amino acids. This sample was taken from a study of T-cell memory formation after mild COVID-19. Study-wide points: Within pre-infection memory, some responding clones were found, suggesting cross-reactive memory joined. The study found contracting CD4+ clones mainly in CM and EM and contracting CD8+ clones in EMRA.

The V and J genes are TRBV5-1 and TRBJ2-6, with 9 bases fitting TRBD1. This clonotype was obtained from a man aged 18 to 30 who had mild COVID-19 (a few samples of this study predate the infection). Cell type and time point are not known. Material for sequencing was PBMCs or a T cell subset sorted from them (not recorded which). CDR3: CASSLRDRESGANVLTF. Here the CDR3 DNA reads TGCGCCAGCAGCTTACGGGACAGGGAAAGTGGGGCCAACGTCCTGACTTTC.